This TCR beta chain appears in the sequencing data of a study of T cells after yellow fever vaccination. Findings of the study overall: Booster sampling recovered most clones from primary vaccination (about 97% CD4, around 88% CD8). Abundant clonotypes (contaminants from the bulk population) could be present in FACS-sorted repertoires. When the response was secondary, it was weaker but reached its peak faster, day 5 versus 15.

This clonotype has ten or more counts. Its matching antigen is unknown. The germline gives CDR1 MNHEY, CDR2 SVGAGI. The CDR3 contains 13 residues. Trimming shortened V by 6 bases and J by 5 bases, and 13 bases separated the two germline ends. Template switching with 5'RACE generated the TCR cDNA and added a universal primer site and UMIs. TCRdb reprocessed the 5' RACE reads with MiXCR, giving one entry per CDR3 protein. This repertoire shows 300,000 to 350,000 distinct CDR3 sequences, 3.5% to 5% found once; its top ten account for approximately 20%. The origin of this receptor is a man aged 18-30 years who received the YFV17D yellow fever vaccine. This sequence joins TRBV6-5 and TRBJ1-2; D unresolved. The input for sequencing was PBMCs, taken 15 days after the yellow fever booster vaccination. CDR3 in amino acids: CASSISEGYGYTF. DNA for the CDR3: TGTGCCAGCAGCATCTCAGAAGGGTATGGCTACACCTTC.